The 27 T cell receptor beta chains presented below share a single source sample, sequenced in a study of patients and donors after allogeneic stem cell transplantation. TCRdb re-called the RT-PCR reads through MiXCR, storing one row per CDR3 protein. The sample has 400,000 to 450,000 distinct CDR3 sequences, approximately 16% seen once. The sequenced material came from blood, either unsorted or a sorted T cell fraction (not recorded which). All receptors come from a human donor who was either an allogeneic HSCT recipient or a stem cell or donor lymphocyte infusion donor (not recorded which). It is not recorded whose cells these are; they may come from a transplant donor.

The chain is built from TRBV11-3 and TRBJ1-2; possibly TRBD1 for D (6 bases). Germline CDR1 is SGHNT and CDR2 is YENEEA. The CDR3 consists of 15 residues. V dropped 4 bases and J dropped 5 bases, with 17 bases sitting between them. CDR3 region: CASSSYRELGYGYTF. CDR3 DNA sequence: TGTGCCAGCAGCTCATACAGGGAGTTAGGTTATGGCTACACCTTC. Supplemented by reference TRBV11-3 and TRBJ1-2, the full variable domain reads EAGVVQSPRYKIIEKKQPVAFWCNPISGHNTLYWYLQNLGQGPELLIRYENEEAVDDSQLPKDRFSAERLKGVDSTLKIQPAELGDSAVYLCASSSYRELGYGYTFGSGTRLTVV.

V usage is TRBV5-1 and J usage is TRBJ1-1, with 10 nucleotides matching TRBD1. Germline-derived CDR1 and CDR2 are SGHRS and YFSETQ. This CDR3 has 15 amino acids. V gave up 4 bases and J gave up 4 bases; unmatched junction bases: 7. The CDR3 is CASSLRQGAFTEAFF. Here the CDR3 DNA reads TGCGCCAGCAGCCTACGACAGGGGGCCTTCACTGAAGCTTTCTTT.

This clonotype was counted only a few times. The chain is built from TRBV12-5 and TRBJ2-7; maybe TRBD2 (6 bases). The CDR3 runs to 13 residues. V lost 4 bases, J lost 5 bases, and 12 bases lay in between. CDR1 is LGHNT, CDR2 FRNRAP, per germline. The chain's CDR3 is CASGSGLGNEQYF. The CDR3 DNA follows: TGTGCTAGTGGTTCGGGACTGGGAAACGAGCAGTACTTC.

This chain uses TRBV2 with TRBJ1-1, with D perhaps TRBD1 (5 bases). V dropped 9 bases and J dropped 1 base, with 15 bases sitting between them. The CDR3 consists of 14 residues. The germline CDR1 and CDR2 sequences are SNHLY and FYNNEI. This CDR3 is CARSLPTGNTEAFF. The CDR3 region has the DNA TGTGCCAGATCACTGCCAACAGGGAACACTGAAGCTTTCTTT.

The rearrangement uses TRBV6-2 or TRBV6-3 and TRBJ2-7; no clear D. CDR1 is MNHEY and CDR2 is SVGEGT in the germline V gene. This CDR3 is built from 15 residues. The germline V and J ends were trimmed by 1 base and 1 base, with 11 bases remaining between them. The CDR3 nucleotides read TGTGCCAGCAGTTACTATGGTAGCCGATCCTACGAGCAGTACTTC. Encoded protein: CASSYYGSRSYEQYF.

V gene TRBV9 combines with J gene TRBJ2-7; 9 bases align to TRBD2. Unmatched junction bases numbered 8, after V lost 0 bases and J lost 7 bases. Germline values: CDR1 SGDLS, CDR2 YYNGEE. CDR3 length equals 15 residues. The CDR3 DNA follows: TGTGCCAGCAGCGTAGGGGTAGCGGGAGTGACGGAGCAGTACTTC. Residues: CASSVGVAGVTEQYF.

This chain links TRBV5-1 with TRBJ1-2; 7 bases line up with TRBD1. CDR3 size: 14 residues. Germline V gives CDR1 SGHRS, CDR2 YFSETQ. V shed 4 bases, J shed 5 bases, and the junction held 8 bases outside the gene matches. CDR3 residues: CASSPGTARYGYTF. In nucleotides, the CDR3 is TGCGCCAGCAGCCCAGGGACAGCTCGTTATGGCTACACCTTC.

This clonotype was seen more than once but under ten times. The chain carries TRBV7-3 and TRBJ2-2, with D perhaps matching TRBD1 or TRBD2 (5 bases each). Trimming took 6 bases from V and 7 from J, leaving 18 bases between them. The CDR3 covers 15 residues. CDR1 is SGHTA and CDR2 is FQGTGA in the germline V gene. Here the CDR3 DNA reads TGTGCCAGCAGAGGACCGGGACCTTCGAGCGGGGAGCTGTTTTTT. The encoded protein is CASRGPGPSSGELFF. Supplemented by reference TRBV7-3 and TRBJ2-2, the full variable domain reads GAGVSQTPSNKVTEKGKYVELRCDPISGHTALYWYRQSLGQGPEFLIYFQGTGAADDSGLPNDRFFAVRPEGSVSTLKIQRTERGDSAVYLCASRGPGPSSGELFFGEGSRLTVL.

This sequence joins TRBV6-6 and TRBJ1-1; the D is unclear. Germline lookup yields CDR1 MNHNY and CDR2 SVGAGI (reference sequence). With 3 bases removed from V and 0 bases from J, the gap between germline ends came to 5 bases. The CDR3 extends over 13 amino acids. CDR3 in DNA: TGTGCCAGCAGTTATTCGGTGAACACTGAAGCTTTCTTT. Translation gives CASSYSVNTEAFF.

The sample holds a few counts of this clonotype. In DNA form, the CDR3 reads TGTGCCAGCAGTTTAGCGAACAGCGAGAGCTCTGGAAACACCATATATTTT. It is translated as CASSLANSESSGNTIYF. The J gene is TRBJ1-3, the V gene TRBV12-3 or TRBV12-4; D gene ambiguous. Deletions cut 0 bases from V and 0 bases from J, with 12 bases between. This CDR3 spans 17 amino acids.

This clonotype was observed many times. The chain joins TRBV5-6 to TRBJ2-7, with unresolved D. This CDR3 is 14 amino acids long. Trimming pared 1 base from V and 3 bases from J, leaving 11 bases between. Germline V gene data show CDR1 as SGHDT and CDR2 as YYEEEE. The CDR3 DNA sequence: TGTGCCAGCAGCTTGAGTGGAACTTTCTACGAGCAGTACTTC. Its translation: CASSLSGTFYEQYF.

This clonotype was picked up a small number of times. This chain connects TRBV18 to TRBJ2-1; 9 bases are shared with TRBD2. With 3 bases clipped from V and 0 bases from J, the junction kept 6 bases outside the gene matches. The CDR3 is 17 residues long. From germline, CDR1 is KGHSH and CDR2 LQKENI. The CDR3 is CASSPPYSGGSYNEQFF. For the CDR3, the DNA is TGTGCCAGCTCACCCCCCTATAGCGGGGGCTCCTACAATGAGCAGTTCTTC.

The chain couples TRBV29-1 to TRBJ1-4, with D unresolved. V gave up 6 bases and J gave up 0 bases, with 14 bases separating them. Germline assignment: CDR1 SQVTM and CDR2 ANQGSEA. CDR3 length: 15 residues. The CDR3 region has the DNA TGCAGCGTGACCCTTTCGACGGCAACTAATGAAAAACTGTTTTTT. Protein sequence: CSVTLSTATNEKLFF.

V and J are TRBV6-5 and TRBJ2-7; D is undetermined. The CDR3 consists of 11 residues. CDR1 is MNHEY, CDR2 SVGAGI, per germline. Trimming stripped 7 bases from V and 6 bases from J, with 10 bases between. CDR3 sequence (DNA): TGTGCCAGCAAGATTAGACGCGAGCAGTACTTC. Amino acid sequence: CASKIRREQYF.

The genes are TRBV2 and TRBJ2-3; D is ambiguous. Deletions cut 7 bases from V and 5 bases from J, with 10 bases between. Germline V gene sequence: CDR1 SNHLY, CDR2 FYNNEI. The length of the CDR3 is 12 residues. This CDR3 reads CASTPIEDTQYF. CDR3 bases: TGTGCCAGCACCCCGATCGAAGATACGCAGTATTTT.

This rearrangement joins TRBV7-9 to TRBJ2-3; D is undetermined. Germline CDR1 and CDR2: SEHNR and FQNEAQ (reference sequence). The CDR3 extends over 15 amino acids. V lost 5 bases and J 0 bases, leaving 12 bases between the germline ends. This CDR3 is CASSLGSSSTDTQYF. As DNA, the CDR3 is TGTGCCAGCAGCCTCGGGTCTTCTAGCACAGATACGCAGTATTTT.

This clonotype was recorded many times. The rearrangement joins TRBV12-3 or TRBV12-4 to TRBJ1-1, with a weak D call TRBD1 (5 bases). The CDR3 consists of 14 residues. Trimming cost V 6 bases and J 2 bases, with 13 bases left between them. The CDR3 reads CASSLTQGNTEAFF. CDR3 nucleotide sequence: TGTGCCAGCAGCTTAACCCAGGGTAACACTGAAGCTTTCTTT.

This clonotype was seen more than once but under ten times. This chain uses TRBV24-1 with TRBJ2-7; D gene ambiguous. CDR3 length: 12 residues. The V end lost 5 bases, the J end lost 0 bases, and 4 bases lay between the germline ends. CDR1 and CDR2 (germline): KGHDR, SFDVKD. The CDR3 sequence: CATSGFSYEQYF. The CDR3 nucleotides read TGTGCCACCAGTGGTTTCTCCTACGAGCAGTACTTC.

This clonotype was observed a few times. The chain employs TRBV15 and TRBJ2-3, with 7 bases aligning to TRBD1. The germline V gene has CDR1 LNHNV and CDR2 YYDKDF (reference sequence). This CDR3 contains 16 residues. The ends lost 2 bases at V and 0 bases at J; junction bases unmatched: 5. The CDR3 reads CATSRFRDRSTDTQYF. CDR3 in DNA: TGTGCCACCAGCAGATTCCGGGACAGAAGCACAGATACGCAGTATTTT. Full variable domain (rest looked up from reference TRBV15 and TRBJ2-3): DAMVIQNPRYQVTQFGKPVTLSCSQTLNHNVMYWYQQKSSQAPKLLFHYYDKDFNNEADTPDNFQSRRPNTSFCFLDIRSPGLGDTAMYLCATSRFRDRSTDTQYFGPGTRLTVL.

This clonotype was counted at least ten times. The rearrangement uses TRBV4-1 and TRBJ2-1; D is ambiguous. This CDR3 has 13 residues. V was pared by 1 base and J by 1 base, with 2 bases between. Germline-derived CDR1 and CDR2 are MGHRA and YSYEKL. CDR3 in amino acids: CASSQGSYNEQFF. CDR3 coding DNA: TGCGCCAGCAGCCAAGGGTCCTACAATGAGCAGTTCTTC.

The V gene is TRBV4-1, the J gene TRBJ1-1; D is unclear. Germline CDR1 and CDR2: MGHRA and YSYEKL. The CDR3 runs to 13 residues. Trimming took off 0 bases at V and 8 bases at J, with 10 bases between the two ends. The CDR3 coding sequence is TGCGCCAGCAGCCAAGATTCGGACGGCGAAGCTTTCTTT. It specifies CASSQDSDGEAFF.

This clonotype showed up just a few times. V usage is TRBV5-1 and J usage is TRBJ2-5; either TRBD1 or TRBD2 may supply D (5 bases each). The V end was cut by 1 base, the J end by 4 bases, with 17 bases between. Germline CDR1 is SGHRS and CDR2 is YFSETQ. The length of the CDR3 is 16 residues. This CDR3 reads CASSLTGSGGRETQYF. In nucleotides, the CDR3 is TGCGCCAGCAGCTTGACAGGCTCGGGCGGGCGAGAGACCCAGTACTTC.

The V call is TRBV5-1, the J call TRBJ2-5; 8 nucleotides agree with TRBD1. Trimming removed 1 base from V and 4 bases from J; junction bases left unmatched: 15. The CDR3 runs 18 residues. CDR1 is SGHRS, CDR2 YFSETQ, per germline. CDR3 in DNA: TGCGCCAGCAGCTTGTACCCCCAGGGGGCCCTTAAAGGAGAGACCCAGTACTTC. Residues: CASSLYPQGALKGETQYF.

The chain joins TRBV5-1 to TRBJ1-1; D unresolved. V dropped 1 base and J dropped 2 bases, with 21 bases sitting between them. The CDR3 covers 18 residues. From germline, CDR1 is SGHRS and CDR2 YFSETQ. The CDR3 DNA is TGCGCCAGCAGCTTGTATTTTTATGGCGGCATACCAAACACTGAAGCTTTCTTT. As protein: CASSLYFYGGIPNTEAFF.

J is TRBJ2-6 and V is TRBV7-9, with a weak D call TRBD1 (6 bases). Trimming left V 5 bases short and J 4 bases short, with 18 bases between. CDR3 size: 17 residues. The germline CDR1 and CDR2 sequences are SEHNR and FQNEAQ (reference sequence). The CDR3 DNA reads as TGTGCCAGCAGCCCCTACCTGAGGGGGACCGGGGCCAACGTCCTGACTTTC. Translation: CASSPYLRGTGANVLTF.

In its sample, this clonotype was seen a few times. The J gene is TRBJ2-1, the V gene TRBV5-6; TRBD1 aligns across 11 bases. Unmatched junction bases numbered 5, after V lost 4 bases and J lost 5 bases. The germline CDR1 and CDR2 sequences are SGHDT and YYEEEE. The CDR3 loop spans 15 amino acids. DNA of the CDR3: TGTGCCAGCAGCGGGGACAGGGGGGTTAACAATGAGCAGTTCTTC. Protein: CASSGDRGVNNEQFF.

This chain uses TRBV20-1 with TRBJ2-2, with D maybe TRBD1 (5 bases). This CDR3 is 13 amino acids long. Germline CDR1 is DFQATT and CDR2 is SNEGSKA (reference sequence). The V end was cut by 7 bases, the J end by 0 bases, with 9 bases between. The CDR3 sequence is CSGQTANTGELFF. The DNA of the CDR3 is TGCAGTGGCCAGACAGCGAACACCGGGGAGCTGTTTTTT.